One and the same sample provided the 8 T cell receptor beta chains below, sequenced in a study of cytomegalovirus exposure and HLA in healthy donors. With 60 Vbeta and 13 Jbeta primers, the PCR was carried out. Using immunoSEQ multiplex PCR, the repertoire was profiled, and TCRdb retains in-frame clones only, with some absent. The table has 150,000 to 200,000 clones, 83% seen once; the top ten hold about 1.6%. The sequenced sample was PBMCs. These receptors were taken from a man aged 50-60 years in good health and CMV-seronegative.

J is TRBJ1-1 and V is TRBV27; D is undetermined. The CDR3 is 13 amino acids. Germline assignment: CDR1 MNHEY and CDR2 SMNVEV (reference sequence). V lost 6 bases, J lost 1 base, and 9 bases lay in between. CDR3 DNA: TGTGCCAGCAGCAAACAACAGAACACTGAAGCTTTCTTT. Protein sequence: CASSKQQNTEAFF.

The chain carries TRBV6-4 and TRBJ1-2, with D possibly TRBD1 on 5 matching bases. The germline gives CDR1 MRHNA, CDR2 SNTAGT. With 7 bases removed from V and 4 bases from J, the gap between germline ends came to 13 bases. The CDR3 runs to 13 residues. CDR3 residues: CASIRGSPYGYTF. Here the CDR3 DNA reads TGTGCCAGCATTCGGGGGAGCCCCTATGGCTACACCTTC.

The V call is TRBV6-1, the J call TRBJ1-2; TRBD1 is a possible D gene (5 bases). The V and J ends lost 3 bases and 2 bases respectively, with 13 bases between them. This CDR3 is built from 15 residues. Germline CDR1 and CDR2: MNHNS and SASEGT. Here the CDR3 DNA reads TGTGCCAGCAGTGATACGCACCAGGGAAACTATGGCTACACCTTC. Protein: CASSDTHQGNYGYTF.

The V call is TRBV6-5, the J call TRBJ1-1, with TRBD1 matching over 8 bases. J lost 1 base, V lost 2 bases, and 6 bases had no gene match. The CDR3 extends over 16 amino acids. Germline loops: CDR1 MNHEY, CDR2 SVGAGI. The CDR3 loop is CASSYTRTGRNTEAFF. In nucleotides, the CDR3 is TGTGCCAGCAGTTACACTCGGACAGGGCGGAACACTGAAGCTTTCTTT.

CDR3 DNA: TGTGCCAGCAGCACTAGCGGGTCCACAGATACGCAGTATTTT. It yields the protein CASSTSGSTDTQYF. The chain combines TRBV7-2 with TRBJ2-3; 9 positions agree with TRBD2. Trimming cost V 5 bases and J 2 bases; bases outside gene matches: 2. The CDR3 has 14 residues. Germline CDR1 is SGHTA and CDR2 is FQGNSA.

J is TRBJ2-2 and V is TRBV27, with D perhaps TRBD2 (5 bases). The V end lost 4 bases, the J end lost 5 bases, and 20 bases lay between the germline ends. Germline lookup yields CDR1 MNHEY and CDR2 SMNVEV (reference sequence). The CDR3 spans 17 residues. The CDR3 DNA reads as TGTGCCAGCAGTTATTTCAACAAAGCGGTCCGGACCGGGGAGCTGTTTTTT. Amino acid sequence: CASSYFNKAVRTGELFF.

The chain uses TRBV9 and TRBJ2-7; tentative D call: TRBD2 (6 bases). The CDR3 spans 13 residues. Germline CDR1 and CDR2: SGDLS and YYNGEE. V was clipped by 4 bases and J by 5 bases, with 13 bases between them. CDR3 protein: CASSSGGTHEQYF. CDR3 sequence (DNA): TGTGCCAGCAGCAGTGGGGGGACCCACGAGCAGTACTTC.

The chain uses TRBV30 and TRBJ1-4; 7 bases line up with TRBD1. J was trimmed by 8 bases and V by 5 bases; bases with no gene match: 5. CDR3 size: 12 residues. Germline V gene sequence: CDR1 GTSNPN, CDR2 SVGIG (reference sequence). The CDR3 loop is CAWGRGREKLFF. The CDR3 DNA reads TGTGCCTGGGGAAGGGGGCGGGAAAAACTGTTTTTT.